This T cell receptor (beta chain) is drawn from a study of cytomegalovirus exposure and HLA in healthy donors. PCR amplification relied on 60 Vbeta primers (plus 13 Jbeta primers). Assay used: immunoSEQ multiplex PCR; TCRdb lists only in-frame clones, some missing. The sample carries just over 150,000 clones, 60% to 80% recorded once. A total of 12 residues make up the CDR3, ends included. Germline V gives CDR1 KGHSH, CDR2 LQKENI. To note about this clone: No conserved phenylalanine or tryptophan is present at the end of the CDR3, so a read error is the likely explanation. The DNA is omitted, as the CDR3 cannot be located on it reliably, and the CDR3 follows TCRdb's listing.

The sample was PBMCs. This clonotype originated in a woman aged 45-59 years in good health and CMV-seropositive. The V call is TRBV18, the J call TRBJ2-7; the table's D call, TRBD1, was not checked against the DNA. CDR3: CASSPLAGARVI.